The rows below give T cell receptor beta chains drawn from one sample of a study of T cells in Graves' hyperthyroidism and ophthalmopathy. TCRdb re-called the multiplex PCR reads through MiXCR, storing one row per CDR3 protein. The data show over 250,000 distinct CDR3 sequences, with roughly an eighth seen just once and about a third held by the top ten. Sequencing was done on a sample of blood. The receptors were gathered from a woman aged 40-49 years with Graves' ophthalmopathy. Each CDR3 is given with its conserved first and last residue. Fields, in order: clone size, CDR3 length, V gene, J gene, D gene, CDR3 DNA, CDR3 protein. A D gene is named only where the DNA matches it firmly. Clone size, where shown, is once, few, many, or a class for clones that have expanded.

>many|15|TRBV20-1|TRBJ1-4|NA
TGCAGTGCTAGAGATGGGCCAACAACTAATGAAAAACTGTTTTTT
CSARDGPTTNEKLFF
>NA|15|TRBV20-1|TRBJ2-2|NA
TGCAGTGCTAGACTCCGGGACACATACACCGGGGAGCTGTTTTTT
CSARLRDTYTGELFF
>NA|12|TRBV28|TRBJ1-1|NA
TGTGCCAGCAGCCAGTCCGTCACTGAAGCTTTCTTT
CASSQSVTEAFF
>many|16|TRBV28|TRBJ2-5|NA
TGTGCCAGCAGTTGGCTAGAGGGGGGCCACCAAGAGACCCAGTACTTC
CASSWLEGGHQETQYF
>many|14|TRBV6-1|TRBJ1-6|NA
TGTGCCAGCAGTGATGGGGGGTTTCGGTCACCCCTCCACTTT
CASSDGGFRSPLHF
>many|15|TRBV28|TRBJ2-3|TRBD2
TGTGCCAGCAGTTTGCCTAGCGGGATCACAGATACGCAGTATTTT
CASSLPSGITDTQYF
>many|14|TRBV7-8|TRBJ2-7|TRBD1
TGTGCCAGCAGCAAGGACAGGGGGCAGTACGAGCAGTACTTC
CASSKDRGQYEQYF
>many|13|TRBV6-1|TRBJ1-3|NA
TGTGCCAGCGAAGATGGGCGAGGAAACACCATATATTTT
CASEDGRGNTIYF
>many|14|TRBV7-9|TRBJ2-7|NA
TGTGCCAGCAGCTCCCCCCGGGGCCCCCTCGAGCAGTACTTC
CASSSPRGPLEQYF
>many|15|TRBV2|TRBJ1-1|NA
TGTGCCAGCAGTGAAGGTATGCTGCCGAACACTGAAGCTTTCTTT
CASSEGMLPNTEAFF
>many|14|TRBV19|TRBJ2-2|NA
TGTGCCAGTAGTTGGGGGCAGCACACCGGGGAGCTGTTTTTT
CASSWGQHTGELFF
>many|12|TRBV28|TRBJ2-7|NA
TGTGCCAGCAGTTTATGGGCCTACGAGCAGTACTTC
CASSLWAYEQYF
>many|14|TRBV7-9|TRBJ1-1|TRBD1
TGTGCCAGCAGCTGGGGACAGCAAAACACTGAAGCTTTCTTT
CASSWGQQNTEAFF
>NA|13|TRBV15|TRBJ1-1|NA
TGTGCCACCAGCACGCCAGAGGTCTCTGAAGCTTTCTTT
CATSTPEVSEAFF